This T cell receptor beta chain came from a study of T cell repertoires in cytomegalovirus infection. Study-wide results and limits: Identification of carriers of CMV plus the relevant HLA was achieved through cumulative public TCR beta family frequency.

Each CDR3 protein gets one entry after TCRdb re-called the reads with MiXCR. This table has 740,000 or so distinct CDR3 sequences, roughly 36% appearing once. A remark on this clonotype: The antigen remains unidentified.

V lost 4 bases, J lost 2 bases, and 9 bases lay in between. The CDR3 totals 15 residues. The V call is TRBV12-3 or TRBV12-4, the J call TRBJ2-6; tentative D call: TRBD1 (5 bases). The sequenced sample was PBMCs. The TCR sequence derives from a human donor in good health (CMV status not recorded). Some clones in this sample may be carry-over from other donors' samples. The chain's CDR3 is CASSSRATGANVLTF. DNA for the CDR3: TGTGCCAGCAGTTCCAGGGCGACTGGGGCCAACGTCCTGACTTTC.